Below, 6 T cell receptor beta chains from the same sample are listed, as sequenced in a study of T-cell reconstitution after alpha-beta-depleted transplantation in children. For TCRbeta, the library was prepared with unique molecular identifiers. TCRdb recomputed calls from the PCR reads with MiXCR, one row per CDR3 protein. The sample shows about 500,000 distinct CDR3 sequences, 9.5% to 12% of them seen only once. The sample was PBMCs, mostly from graft donor cells, taken 180 days after TCRalphabeta/CD19-depleted stem cell transplant. These receptors were collected from a female patient aged 2-10 years who had a stem cell transplant for aplastic anemia, so the T cells may come from the graft donor.

This clonotype was found many times. The chain links TRBV28 to TRBJ1-2; no definite D call. Per the germline V gene, CDR1 is MDHEN and CDR2 is SYDVKM. This CDR3 is built from 11 residues. Deletions cut 5 bases from V and 8 bases from J, with 9 bases between. CDR3 bases: TGTGCCAGCAGTGTTCAACGGGGCTACACCTTC. Translated, it gives CASSVQRGYTF.

This clonotype came up a few times. This CDR3 reads CASSSQTGEYGYTF. In DNA form, the CDR3 reads TGTGCCAGCAGCTCTCAGACAGGGGAATATGGCTACACCTTC. The chain is built from TRBV7-9 and TRBJ1-2, with TRBD1 identical over 8 bases. CDR3 size: 14 residues. V was clipped by 4 bases and J by 5 bases; unmatched bases: 6. Germline values: CDR1 SEHNR, CDR2 FQNEAQ (reference sequence).

This clonotype has a single count. At one of its ends the junction is not consistent with the germline gene, which may arise from a read error. The V call is TRBV12-3 or TRBV12-4, the J call TRBJ2-2; 14 bases map to TRBD2. The CDR3 covers 18 residues. In DNA, the CDR3 is TGTGCCAGCCAAAAACCGGGACTAGCGGGAGCCAACACCGGGGGGCTGTTTTTT. This gives the protein CASQKPGLAGANTGGLFF.

V is TRBV20-1 and J is TRBJ1-4; D gene ambiguous. Germline V lookup: CDR1 DFQATT, CDR2 SNEGSKA (reference sequence). The CDR3 has 14 amino acids. Trimming pared 5 bases from V and 0 bases from J, leaving 10 bases between. The DNA for the CDR3 is TGCAGTGCTGTGAGGAAAACAACTAATGAAAAACTGTTTTTT. It yields the protein CSAVRKTTNEKLFF.

The J gene is TRBJ2-1, the V gene TRBV5-1; 11 bases map to TRBD2. The V gene end was trimmed by 6 bases and the J gene end by 15 bases; junction bases not matched to a gene: 11. The length of the CDR3 is 13 residues. Germline CDR1 is SGHRS and CDR2 is YFSETQ. CDR3 in DNA: TGCGCCAGCAAACTAGCGGGAGTCTCTGCTGGGTTCTTC. Encoded protein: CASKLAGVSAGFF.

There are a few counts of this clonotype. The CDR3: CASSPRAPENEQFF. The CDR3 DNA reads TGCGCCAGCAGCCCTAGAGCTCCGGAAAATGAGCAGTTCTTC. The V and J genes are TRBV5-1 and TRBJ2-1; D gene ambiguous. This CDR3 has 14 residues. V lost 4 bases and J lost 7, with 15 bases in between. Germline V gene data show CDR1 as SGHRS and CDR2 as YFSETQ.